The rows below give T cell receptor beta chains drawn from one sample of a study of blood T cells in healthy people across ages. TCRdb re-analysed the 5' RACE reads in MiXCR, keeping a single row per CDR3 protein. The sample has 1.5 million or so distinct CDR3 sequences, roughly 40% seen once. Sequenced: blood. All receptors come from a woman aged 18-30 years in good health. CDR3s include the opening cysteine and the closing phenylalanine or tryptophan. The D gene is left open where the match is weak. Clone sizes are given selectively: once, few, many, or a class where the clone is expanded.

>TRBV7-8|TRBJ2-7|TRBD2|18|few
TGTGCCAGCAGCTTATCGGCCCGGTTCCTAGCGGGGGGTGACGAGCAGTACTTC
CASSLSARFLAGGDEQYF
>TRBV20-1|TRBJ1-2|TRBD1|13|NA
TGCAGTGCTAGAGACTGGACAGGGCACGGCTACACCTTC
CSARDWTGHGYTF
>TRBV6-6|TRBJ2-1|TRBD2|15|few
TGTGCCAGCACCCACGGACTAGCGGGCGTCAGCGAGCAGTTCTTC
CASTHGLAGVSEQFF
>TRBV2|TRBJ2-7|NA|15|NA
TGTGCCAGCAGATTGAACCCGCAGGCGAACTACGAGCAGTACTTC
CASRLNPQANYEQYF
>TRBV12-3/TRBV12-4|TRBJ1-1|TRBD1|14|NA
TGTGCCAGCAGGTTAGGACAGGGTACGACTGAAGCTTTCTTT
CASRLGQGTTEAFF
>TRBV2|TRBJ1-2|NA|11|NA
TGTGCCAACCTCATTAGTTATGGCTACACCTTC
CANLISYGYTF
>TRBV27|TRBJ2-5|NA|16|NA
TGTGCCAGAAGTGATCGGACTACGCGAGGGGCCGAGACCCAGTACTTC
CARSDRTTRGAETQYF
>TRBV5-6|TRBJ2-3|NA|15|NA
TGTGCCAGCAGCTGGCGTAGCGGAAACACAGATACGCAGTATTTT
CASSWRSGNTDTQYF
>TRBV2|TRBJ2-5|NA|15|NA
TGTGCCAGCAGTGAGAATCACGTATCCGCAGAGACCCAGTACTTC
CASSENHVSAETQYF
>TRBV7-2|TRBJ1-2|NA|15|NA
TGTGCCAGCAGCTTGGGGGAGCTACCTAACTATGGCTACACCTTC
CASSLGELPNYGYTF
>TRBV3-1|TRBJ2-7|TRBD1|16|NA
TGTGCCAGCAGCCGGAGATGGGGACAGTCGACCTACGAGCAGTACTTC
CASSRRWGQSTYEQYF
>TRBV18|TRBJ2-7|NA|17|few
TGTGCCAGCTCACCACCTTCTTGGCAGGACTCCCCCTACGAGCAGTACTTC
CASSPPSWQDSPYEQYF
>TRBV5-5|TRBJ2-3|NA|13|NA
TGTGCCAGCAGCGTGTACCTCACAGATACGCAGTATTTT
CASSVYLTDTQYF
>TRBV12-3/TRBV12-4|TRBJ2-4|NA|15|NA
TGTGCCAGCAGGAAGGGGGACTTAGCCAAAAACATTCAGTACTTC
CASRKGDLAKNIQYF
>TRBV7-8|TRBJ2-5|TRBD2|16|few
TGTGCCAGCAGCGTTAGACTAGCGGGGGGCCAGGAGACCCAGTACTTC
CASSVRLAGGQETQYF
>TRBV2|TRBJ2-1|NA|16|NA
TGTGCCAGCAGTGAAGCGCCTGCGGGGGCTTACGATGAGCAGTTCTTC
CASSEAPAGAYDEQFF
>TRBV12-3/TRBV12-4|TRBJ2-1|TRBD2|14|NA
TGTGCCAGCAGTAGTACTAGCGGGGGAGAGGGGCAGTTCTTC
CASSSTSGGEGQFF
>TRBV27|TRBJ2-7|NA|13|many
TGCGCCAGCAGCCTTACGGAGTCGTACGAGCAGTACTTC
CASSLTESYEQYF
>TRBV7-2|TRBJ1-6|TRBD1|15|NA
TGTGCCAGCAGCTCCCCGGACAGGGCGGGTTCACCCCTCCACTTT
CASSSPDRAGSPLHF
>TRBV6-5|TRBJ1-1|NA|13|NA
TGTGCCAGCAGTTACGCCAGGGCGGCTGAAGCTTTCTTT
CASSYARAAEAFF
>TRBV6-5|TRBJ1-4|NA|19|NA
TGTGCCAGCAGTTACTCGCAGGGGATAAAGGGGAAAACTAATGAAAAACTGTTTTTT
CASSYSQGIKGKTNEKLFF
>TRBV15|TRBJ2-1|NA|12|NA
TGTGCCACCAGCAGAGATAAGGTTGAGCAGTTCTTC
CATSRDKVEQFF
>TRBV27|TRBJ2-7|NA|14|few
TGTGCCAGCAGTTTCAACGGGAGAGCCTACGAGCAGTACTTC
CASSFNGRAYEQYF
>TRBV10-3|TRBJ2-1|NA|13|NA
TGTGCCATCAGTGGGCCGGCAGGGAGTGAGCAGTTCTTC
CAISGPAGSEQFF
>TRBV25-1|TRBJ1-4|NA|16|NA
TGTGCCAGCAGTGAATACCAGGTCTCTGATAATAAAAAACTGTTTTTT
CASSEYQVSDNKKLFF
>TRBV7-9|TRBJ1-4|NA|13|NA
TGTGCCGGCCGCGGAGGGCTTGGTGAAAAACTGTTTTTT
CAGRGGLGEKLFF
>TRBV29-1|TRBJ2-1|NA|11|few
TGCAGCGCCCAGATCTCCAATGAGCAGTTCTTC
CSAQISNEQFF
>TRBV7-9|TRBJ1-2|TRBD1|16|NA
TGTGCCAGCAGCTTAGCGACAGGGGCCGTAGGTTTCGGCTACACCTTC
CASSLATGAVGFGYTF
>TRBV7-2|TRBJ2-4|TRBD2|19|few
TGTGCCAGCAGCTTAGGTTCTGCTAGCGGGAGGGCCGGCAAAAACATTCAGTACTTC
CASSLGSASGRAGKNIQYF
>TRBV18|TRBJ2-7|TRBD2|16|NA
TGTGCCAGCTCACCCTATCTTGCGGGAGGGCCCTACGAGCAGTACTTC
CASSPYLAGGPYEQYF
>TRBV14|TRBJ2-2|NA|16|NA
TGTGCCAGCAGCCAAGATCGTCACCTTAACACCGGGGAGCTGTTTTTT
CASSQDRHLNTGELFF
>TRBV4-1|TRBJ2-1|NA|13|few
TGCGCCAGCAGCCAGGGGTTATCCAATGAGCAGTTCTTC
CASSQGLSNEQFF
>TRBV28|TRBJ2-7|NA|14|NA
TGTGCCAGCAGCATTGGAGGGGGAGGAGACGAGCAGTACTTC
CASSIGGGGDEQYF
>TRBV11-2|TRBJ2-1|NA|17|few
TGTGCCAGCAGCTTAGTGAGAGGAAGGGGCTTAAGGAATGAGCAGTTCTTC
CASSLVRGRGLRNEQFF
>TRBV2|TRBJ2-1|NA|15|NA
TGTGCCAGCAGTGTCTTCGGCGGGGACCGAAATGAGCAGTTCTTC
CASSVFGGDRNEQFF
>TRBV18|TRBJ2-1|NA|12|once
TGTGCCAGCCTCTCAGAGGGGGATGAGCAGTTCTTC
CASLSEGDEQFF
>TRBV6-6|TRBJ2-1|NA|13|few
TGTGCCAGCAGTTGGAAACTAGGTAGTGAGCAGTTCTTC
CASSWKLGSEQFF
>TRBV3-1|TRBJ2-6|TRBD1|18|NA
TGTGCCAGCAGCCTGCTCCGGGACAGGGGCTCTGGGGCCAACGTCCTGACTTTC
CASSLLRDRGSGANVLTF
>TRBV6-6|TRBJ1-5|NA|15|NA
TGTGCCAGCATGTATGTAGAGGGAAGCAATCAGCCCCAGCATTTT
CASMYVEGSNQPQHF
>TRBV10-3|TRBJ2-5|NA|14|NA
TGTGCCATTTCTACCGGGGGGCGGGAAGAGACCCAGTACTTC
CAISTGGREETQYF
>TRBV20-1|TRBJ2-7|TRBD1|15|NA
TGCAGTGCTAGAGGGACGACAGGGGCGACCTACGAGCAGTACTTC
CSARGTTGATYEQYF
>TRBV12-5|TRBJ1-2|NA|14|few
TGTGCTAGTGGTTTCGGTGACAGGCCGGGGGGCTACACCTTC
CASGFGDRPGGYTF
>TRBV3-1|TRBJ2-4|NA|11|few
TGTGCCAGCAGCCAAGTTAACATTCAGTACTTC
CASSQVNIQYF
>TRBV12-3/TRBV12-4|TRBJ2-5|NA|15|NA
TGTGCCAGCAGTTCAAGCACAACAGATCAAGAGACCCAGTACTTC
CASSSSTTDQETQYF
>TRBV30|TRBJ1-2|TRBD1|13|NA
TGTGCCTGGGCGGGACAGGGGGCGGTTGGCTACACCTTC
CAWAGQGAVGYTF
>TRBV10-3|TRBJ1-1|NA|14|NA
TGTGCCACCAACGCGGACACCGCAATGACTGAAGCTTTCTTT
CATNADTAMTEAFF